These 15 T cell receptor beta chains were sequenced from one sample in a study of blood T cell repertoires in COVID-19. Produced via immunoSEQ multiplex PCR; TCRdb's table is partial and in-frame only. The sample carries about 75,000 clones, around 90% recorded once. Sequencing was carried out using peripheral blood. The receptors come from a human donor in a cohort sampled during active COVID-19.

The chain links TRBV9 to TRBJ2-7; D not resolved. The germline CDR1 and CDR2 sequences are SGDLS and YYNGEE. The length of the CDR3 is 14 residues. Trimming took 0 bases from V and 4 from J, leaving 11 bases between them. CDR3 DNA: TGTGCCAGCAGCGTAGGACTGACCGGGTACGAGCAGTACTTC. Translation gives CASSVGLTGYEQYF.

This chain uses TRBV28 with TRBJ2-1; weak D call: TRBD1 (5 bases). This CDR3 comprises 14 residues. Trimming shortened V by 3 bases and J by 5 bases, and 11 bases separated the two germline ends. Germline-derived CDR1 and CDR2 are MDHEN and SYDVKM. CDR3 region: CASSLGQGNNEQFF. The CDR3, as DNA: TGTGCCAGCAGTTTGGGGCAGGGCAACAATGAGCAGTTCTTC.

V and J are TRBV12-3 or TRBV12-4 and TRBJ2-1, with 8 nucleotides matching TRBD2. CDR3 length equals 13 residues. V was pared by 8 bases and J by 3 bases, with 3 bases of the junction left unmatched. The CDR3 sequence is CASQRGNYNEQFF. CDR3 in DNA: TGTGCCAGCCAGCGGGGGAACTACAATGAGCAGTTCTTC.

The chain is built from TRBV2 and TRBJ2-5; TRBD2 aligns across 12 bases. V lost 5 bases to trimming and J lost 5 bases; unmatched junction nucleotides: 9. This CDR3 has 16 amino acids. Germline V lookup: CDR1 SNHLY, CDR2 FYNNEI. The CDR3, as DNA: TGTGCCAGCAGTCAGCAGGCTAGCGGGGGGGCGGAGACCCAGTACTTC. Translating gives CASSQQASGGAETQYF.

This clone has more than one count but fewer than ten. CDR3 amino acids: CASSADRVATEAFF. CDR3 in DNA: TGTGCCAGCTCGGCGGACAGGGTGGCCACTGAAGCTTTCTTT. This chain links TRBV18 with TRBJ1-1; TRBD1 aligns across 8 bases. Unmatched junction bases numbered 7, after V lost 6 bases and J lost 4 bases. The V gene's germline CDR1 is KGHSH and CDR2 LQKENI. The CDR3 has 14 amino acids.

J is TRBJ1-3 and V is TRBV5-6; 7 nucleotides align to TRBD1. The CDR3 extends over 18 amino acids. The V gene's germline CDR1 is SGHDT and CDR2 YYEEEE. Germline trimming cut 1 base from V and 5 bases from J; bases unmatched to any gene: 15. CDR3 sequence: CASSLYEGGLVQRNTIYF. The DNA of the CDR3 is TGTGCCAGCAGCTTGTATGAAGGGGGCCTAGTACAGCGAAACACCATATATTTT.

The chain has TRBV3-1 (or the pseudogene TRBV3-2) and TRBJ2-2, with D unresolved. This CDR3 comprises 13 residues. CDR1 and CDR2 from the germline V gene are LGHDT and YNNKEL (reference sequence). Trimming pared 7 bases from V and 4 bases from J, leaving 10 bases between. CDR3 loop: CASKAVVTGELFF. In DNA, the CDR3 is TGTGCCAGCAAGGCGGTCGTCACCGGGGAGCTGTTTTTT.

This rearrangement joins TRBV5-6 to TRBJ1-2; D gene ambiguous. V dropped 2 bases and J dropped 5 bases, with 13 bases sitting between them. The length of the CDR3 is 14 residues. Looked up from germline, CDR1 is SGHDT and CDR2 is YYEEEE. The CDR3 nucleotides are TGTGCCAGCAGCTTAGAACCTAACGCGTATGGCTACACCTTC. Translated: CASSLEPNAYGYTF.

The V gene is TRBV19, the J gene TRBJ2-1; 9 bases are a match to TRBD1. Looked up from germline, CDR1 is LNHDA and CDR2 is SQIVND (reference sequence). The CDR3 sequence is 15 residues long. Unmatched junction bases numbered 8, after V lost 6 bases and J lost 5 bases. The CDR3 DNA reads TGTGCCAGTAGCACCGGGACAGGGAGAGACAATGAGCAGTTCTTC. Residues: CASSTGTGRDNEQFF.

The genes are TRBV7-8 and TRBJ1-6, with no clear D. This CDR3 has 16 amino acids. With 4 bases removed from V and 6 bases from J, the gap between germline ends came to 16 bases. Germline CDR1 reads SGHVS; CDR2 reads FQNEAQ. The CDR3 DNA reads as TGTGCCAGCAGCTCCGTTGGTTCAGGCCCTAATTCACCCCTCCACTTT. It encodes CASSSVGSGPNSPLHF.

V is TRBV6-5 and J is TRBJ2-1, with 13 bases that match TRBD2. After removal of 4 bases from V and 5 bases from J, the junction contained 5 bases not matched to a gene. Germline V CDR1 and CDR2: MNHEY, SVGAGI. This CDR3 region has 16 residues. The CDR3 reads CASSSRGTSGNNEQFF. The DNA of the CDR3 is TGTGCCAGCAGTTCACGGGGGACTAGCGGGAACAATGAGCAGTTCTTC.

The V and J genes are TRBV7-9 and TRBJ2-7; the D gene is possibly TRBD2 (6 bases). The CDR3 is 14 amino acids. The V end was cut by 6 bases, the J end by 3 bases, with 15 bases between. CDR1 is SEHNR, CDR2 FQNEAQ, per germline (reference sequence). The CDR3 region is CASSPGGSLYEQYF. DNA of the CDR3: TGTGCCAGCAGTCCCGGGGGATCTCTCTACGAGCAGTACTTC.

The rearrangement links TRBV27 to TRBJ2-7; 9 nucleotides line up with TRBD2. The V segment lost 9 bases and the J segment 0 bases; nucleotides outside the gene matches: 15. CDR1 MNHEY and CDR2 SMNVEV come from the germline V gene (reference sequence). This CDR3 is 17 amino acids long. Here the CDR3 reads CASSLVASGALSYEQYF. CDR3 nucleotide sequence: TGTGCCAGTTCTTTGGTGGCTAGCGGGGCCCTCTCCTACGAGCAGTACTTC.

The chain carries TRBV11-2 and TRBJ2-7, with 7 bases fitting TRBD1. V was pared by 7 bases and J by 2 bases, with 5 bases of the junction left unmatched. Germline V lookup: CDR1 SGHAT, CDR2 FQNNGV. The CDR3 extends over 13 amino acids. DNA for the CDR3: TGTGCCAGCACCCTGACAGGGACCTACGAGCAGTACTTC. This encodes CASTLTGTYEQYF.

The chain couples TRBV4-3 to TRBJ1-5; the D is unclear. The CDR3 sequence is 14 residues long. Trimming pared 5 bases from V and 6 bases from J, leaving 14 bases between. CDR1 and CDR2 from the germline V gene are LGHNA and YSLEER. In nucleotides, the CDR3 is TGCGCCAGCAGCTCAGACACGGGAGGTCAGCCCCAGCATTTT. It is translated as CASSSDTGGQPQHF.